The subject of this entry is one T cell receptor (beta chain). Its specificity is unknown. These data belong to a study of CD8 T cells in ankylosing spondylitis. General study points: Earlier reports found some motif variants in synovial fluid and blood in reactive arthritis. From matched ankylosing spondylitis synovial fluid, disease-linked clones were reportedly recovered at significantly enriched levels. In ankylosing spondylitis blood, a motif of several highly homologous TCR beta variants appeared characteristic.

A quantitative 5'-RACE method, one with molecular barcodes, was used to make TCR beta libraries. Each CDR3 protein gets one entry after TCRdb re-called the 5' RACE reads with MiXCR. The sample carries about 150,000 distinct CDR3 sequences, roughly 30% recorded once. This CDR3 has 16 amino acids. Germline CDR1 reads DFQATT; CDR2 reads SNEGSKA (reference sequence). Trimming removed 8 bases at V and 1 base at J, with 21 bases between. Sequencing used synovial fluid, either unsorted or a sorted T cell fraction (not recorded which). The chain is built from TRBV20-1 and TRBJ2-1, with D possibly matching TRBD2 (6 bases). The TCR sequence derives from a male donor with ankylosing spondylitis. The CDR3 bases are TGCAGTCCACCGATCGGGAGATCCCTATCCTACAATGAGCAGTTCTTC. Protein: CSPPIGRSLSYNEQFF.